This T cell receptor beta chain was captured by sequencing in a study of blood T cell repertoires in COVID-19. In the study overall: Whether acute or convalescent, the COVID-19 samples came from the United States, Italy and Spain.

Ages ranged from about 18 to 89 years, with residence in around 24 US areas. In assigning cohorts, the study relied on participant-reported clinical history. Cohort 3 donors were reported recovered after two negative PCRs, clearance, or symptom resolution. Assay: immunoSEQ multiplex PCR; the TCRdb copy retains only in-frame clones and omits some. The sample carries roughly 360,000 clones, approximately 89% recorded once. This TCR was sampled from a man aged 25 to 40 who had recovered from COVID-19. Sequencing was done on a sample of PBMCs or T cells enriched from blood (not recorded which).

CDR3 region: CASSYFGTPTNYGYTF. The CDR3 coding sequence is TGTGCCAGCAGTTACTTCGGGACACCAACTAACTATGGCTACACCTTC. This chain links TRBV6-5 with TRBJ1-2; possibly TRBD1 for D (6 bases). The CDR3 length is 16 residues. CDR1 MNHEY and CDR2 SVGAGI come from the germline V gene. V lost 1 base, J lost 0 bases, and 12 bases lay in between.